This is a list of T cell receptor beta chains from one sample in a study of blood T cell repertoires in COVID-19. Some clones are missing from TCRdb's copy, which holds only in-frame ones; the method was immunoSEQ multiplex PCR. The data contain approximately 150,000 clones, 80% to 90% of them singletons. Sequencing used peripheral blood. These receptors originate from a man younger than 30 with COVID-19, enrolled during active disease. The CDR3 runs from the conserved cysteine through the conserved F or W. Each record gives: D gene, J gene, V gene, clone size, CDR3 DNA, CDR3 protein. The D gene is left open where the match is weak. Clone size appears in some rows only: once, few, many, or a class for an expanded clone.

D: .
J: TRBJ1-5
V: TRBV5-1
size: .
DNA: TGCGCCAGCAGCTTGTACGGGGATAGCAATCAGCCCCAGCATTTT
CDR3: CASSLYGDSNQPQHF

D: TRBD2
J: TRBJ2-7
V: TRBV7-2
size: once
DNA: TGTGCCAGCAGCCCCCCTGGACTAGAGGTCTACGAGCAGTACTTC
CDR3: CASSPPGLEVYEQYF

D: TRBD2
J: TRBJ2-1
V: TRBV11-2
size: once
DNA: TGTGCCAGCAGCACTAGCGGGAGAAACAATGAGCAGTTCTTC
CDR3: CASSTSGRNNEQFF

D: .
J: TRBJ2-7
V: TRBV5-5
size: .
DNA: TGTGCCAGCAGCTTGGCGGACTTCCGGGGGGAGCAGTACTTC
CDR3: CASSLADFRGEQYF

D: TRBD2
J: TRBJ2-7
V: TRBV30
size: .
DNA: TGTGCCTCCTCGTGGCGGGAGGGTTCCTACGAGCAGTACTTC
CDR3: CASSWREGSYEQYF

D: TRBD1
J: TRBJ2-5
V: TRBV15
size: once
DNA: TGTGCCACCAGCAGAGATGTGACAGGGGAAGAGACCCAGTACTTC
CDR3: CATSRDVTGEETQYF

D: TRBD2
J: TRBJ2-7
V: TRBV27
size: once
DNA: TGTGCCAGCAGTTCGTCACTAGCGGTTTCCTACGAGCAGTACTTC
CDR3: CASSSSLAVSYEQYF

D: .
J: TRBJ1-3
V: TRBV19
size: .
DNA: TGTGCCAGTAGTCCCGAGGGATCTGGAAACACCATATATTTT
CDR3: CASSPEGSGNTIYF

D: .
J: TRBJ2-1
V: TRBV11-2
size: .
DNA: TGTGCCAGCAGCTTAGGGCAGTTTCGCAATGAGCAGTTCTTC
CDR3: CASSLGQFRNEQFF

D: .
J: TRBJ2-2
V: TRBV11-1
size: .
DNA: TGTGCCAGCAGCGCAACAGGGATGGGCACCGGGGAGCTGTTTTTT
CDR3: CASSATGMGTGELFF

D: TRBD1
J: TRBJ2-7
V: TRBV9
size: once
DNA: TGTGCCAGCAGCGTAGCTTTGGGGACAGGCTTCGACGAGCAGTACTTC
CDR3: CASSVALGTGFDEQYF

D: .
J: TRBJ2-1
V: TRBV13
size: .
DNA: TGTGCCAGCAGCTTATTGTCCCCCCCTATTAGCTCCTACAATGAGCAGTTCTTC
CDR3: CASSLLSPPISSYNEQFF

D: TRBD1
J: TRBJ2-5
V: TRBV5-5
size: .
DNA: TGTGCCAGCAGCCAAGGGACAGGACAAGAGACCCAGTACTTC
CDR3: CASSQGTGQETQYF

D: TRBD2
J: TRBJ2-3
V: TRBV15
size: .
DNA: TGTGCCACCAGCACCGGGACTAGCGGGAGCCCTCCCACAGATACGCAGTATTTT
CDR3: CATSTGTSGSPPTDTQYF

D: TRBD2
J: TRBJ2-5
V: TRBV5-6
size: .
DNA: TGTGCCAGCATCCCGACTAGCGGGAGAAGGTTCGGAGAGACCCAGTACTTC
CDR3: CASIPTSGRRFGETQYF

D: TRBD1
J: TRBJ2-1
V: TRBV24-1
size: .
DNA: TGTGCCACCAGCCGACCGGGACAGGGTCCCAATGAGCAGTTCTTC
CDR3: CATSRPGQGPNEQFF

D: TRBD2
J: TRBJ2-2
V: TRBV19
size: .
DNA: TGTGCCAGTACTACCTTAGCGGGAGAGGGTACCGGGGAGCTGTTTTTT
CDR3: CASTTLAGEGTGELFF

D: .
J: TRBJ2-1
V: TRBV7-2
size: .
DNA: TGTGCCAGCAGCTTAGCGGGAGGTAGGTACAATGAGCAGTTCTTC
CDR3: CASSLAGGRYNEQFF

D: TRBD1
J: TRBJ1-1
V: TRBV19
size: .
DNA: TGTGCCAGTAGTCTTACCGGGACAGGGAACACTGAAGCTTTCTTT
CDR3: CASSLTGTGNTEAFF

D: TRBD2
J: TRBJ2-1
V: TRBV19
size: .
DNA: TGTGCCAGTAGCCCGTTGGGCGGGAGGGTTAATGAGCAGTTCTTC
CDR3: CASSPLGGRVNEQFF

D: TRBD2
J: TRBJ2-1
V: TRBV13
size: few
DNA: TGTGCCAGCAGCTTAGCACTAGCGGGATTATACAATGAGCAGTTCTTC
CDR3: CASSLALAGLYNEQFF

D: .
J: TRBJ1-1
V: TRBV28
size: .
DNA: TGTGCCAGCATTTCCGGGGAGGGGTACACTGAAGCTTTCTTT
CDR3: CASISGEGYTEAFF

D: .
J: TRBJ2-7
V: TRBV7-2
size: .
DNA: TGTGCCAGCAGCTTAGAATCCCACAGCCACTACGAGCAGTACTTC
CDR3: CASSLESHSHYEQYF

D: .
J: TRBJ1-1
V: TRBV29-1
size: .
DNA: TGCAGCGTTGACAGGGGAGTAGCTGAAGCTTTCTTT
CDR3: CSVDRGVAEAFF

D: TRBD1
J: TRBJ2-3
V: TRBV6-5
size: .
DNA: TGTGCCAGCAGCTCTAACAGGGGGGCCGATACGCAGTATTTT
CDR3: CASSSNRGADTQYF

D: TRBD1
J: TRBJ1-5
V: TRBV6-2/TRBV6-3
size: .
DNA: TGTGCCAGCAGTACCGGGACAGGGGGTAGACAGCCCCAGCATTTT
CDR3: CASSTGTGGRQPQHF

D: .
J: TRBJ2-3
V: TRBV27
size: .
DNA: TGTGCCAGCAGCCCCGTGGAGACAGATACGCAGTATTTT
CDR3: CASSPVETDTQYF

D: .
J: TRBJ2-3
V: TRBV6-2/TRBV6-3
size: .
DNA: TGTGCCAGCAGTTACGTGTTGAAGCGTGGCGCAGATACGCAGTATTTT
CDR3: CASSYVLKRGADTQYF

D: TRBD1
J: TRBJ2-5
V: TRBV5-4
size: .
DNA: TGTGCCAGCAGTTTCGGACAGGCGGAGACCCAGTACTTC
CDR3: CASSFGQAETQYF

D: TRBD2
J: TRBJ2-1
V: TRBV6-5
size: .
DNA: TGTGCCAGCAACCCCGGCGGGAGCTCCTACAATGAGCAGTTCTTC
CDR3: CASNPGGSSYNEQFF

D: .
J: TRBJ1-5
V: TRBV7-8
size: .
DNA: TGTGCCAGCAGCCTGGCCGGGTATAGCAATCAGCCCCAGCATTTT
CDR3: CASSLAGYSNQPQHF

D: .
J: TRBJ2-7
V: TRBV7-9
size: .
DNA: TGTGCCAGCAGCTCTCCTACCTCCTACGAGCAGTACTTC
CDR3: CASSSPTSYEQYF

D: .
J: TRBJ1-5
V: TRBV30
size: .
DNA: TGTGCCGTGACCCCGGCAGGCCTTAATCAGCCCCAGCATTTT
CDR3: CAVTPAGLNQPQHF

D: .
J: TRBJ1-4
V: TRBV14
size: .
DNA: TGTGCCAGCAGCCCCGAGGCGGGGTTTAATGAAAAACTGCTTTTT
CDR3: CASSPEAGFNEKLLF

D: TRBD2
J: TRBJ2-2
V: TRBV6-5
size: .
DNA: TGTGCCAGCAGTTGGACTAGCGGGATGGCCGGGGAGCTGTTTTTT
CDR3: CASSWTSGMAGELFF

D: TRBD1
J: TRBJ2-2
V: TRBV19
size: once
DNA: TGTGCCAGTAGTACACTAAGAGGAACAGGGGACACCGGGGAGCTGTTTTTT
CDR3: CASSTLRGTGDTGELFF

D: .
J: TRBJ2-5
V: TRBV5-4
size: .
DNA: TGTGCCAGCAGCCCCGGACATTATCAAGAGACCCAGTACTTC
CDR3: CASSPGHYQETQYF

D: TRBD1
J: TRBJ2-7
V: TRBV6-5
size: .
DNA: TGTGCCAGCTCGGTCTGGGGGACAGGGAACCACGAGCAGTACTTC
CDR3: CASSVWGTGNHEQYF

D: TRBD1
J: TRBJ1-2
V: TRBV3-1/TRBV3-2
size: .
DNA: TGTGCCAGCAGCCAAGAAGGAGGCAGGGGGTACGGCTACACCTTC
CDR3: CASSQEGGRGYGYTF

D: .
J: TRBJ1-3
V: TRBV5-1
size: .
DNA: TGCGCCAGCAGCTTAGTGCCCGGGGATCTCTCTGGAAACACCATATATTTT
CDR3: CASSLVPGDLSGNTIYF

D: .
J: TRBJ2-2
V: TRBV19
size: .
DNA: TGTGCCAGTACCACCGGGGGCGGGGAGCTGTTTTTT
CDR3: CASTTGGGELFF

D: TRBD1
J: TRBJ1-6
V: TRBV9
size: .
DNA: TGTGCCAGCAGCGTAAAGGGGGCTCAAAATTCACCCCTCCACTTT
CDR3: CASSVKGAQNSPLHF

D: TRBD1
J: TRBJ1-1
V: TRBV27
size: .
DNA: TGTGCCAGCAGTCAAAGCAGGGACAGGGGACACACTGAAGCTTTCTTT
CDR3: CASSQSRDRGHTEAFF

D: .
J: TRBJ2-7
V: TRBV7-3
size: .
DNA: TGTGCCAGCAGCTTAACGCAGGGAGGCGAGCAGTACTTC
CDR3: CASSLTQGGEQYF

D: .
J: TRBJ2-7
V: TRBV15
size: few
DNA: TGTGCCACCAGCAGAGTAGCTCAGGGGTTTTGGTACGAGCAGTACTTC
CDR3: CATSRVAQGFWYEQYF

D: .
J: TRBJ2-1
V: TRBV28
size: .
DNA: TGTGCCAGCAGTCCTCAGGCCGGACTTACGAACTACAATGAGCAGTTCTTC
CDR3: CASSPQAGLTNYNEQFF

D: .
J: TRBJ1-6
V: TRBV9
size: .
DNA: TGTGCCAGCGGAGACGTTCATAATTCACCCCTCCACTTT
CDR3: CASGDVHNSPLHF

D: .
J: TRBJ2-1
V: TRBV28
size: .
DNA: TGTGCCACCCTAGACAATGAGCAGTTCTTC
CDR3: CATLDNEQFF

D: TRBD2
J: TRBJ2-2
V: TRBV30
size: .
DNA: TGTGCCTGGCGAACTAGCGGGAACACCGGGGAGCTGTTTTTT
CDR3: CAWRTSGNTGELFF

D: .
J: TRBJ2-7
V: TRBV5-1
size: .
DNA: TGCGCCAGCAGCTTGGAGAGGGGGTTCCAAAGCGGCGAGCAGTACTTC
CDR3: CASSLERGFQSGEQYF

D: TRBD2
J: TRBJ2-3
V: TRBV28
size: .
DNA: TGTGCCAGCAGTTCCCGAGCGGGAGGGTTGAGAGATACGCAGTATTTT
CDR3: CASSSRAGGLRDTQYF

D: TRBD1
J: TRBJ1-1
V: TRBV28
size: .
DNA: TGTGCCAGCAGTTTTGTTCCCGGACAGGGGAGGACTGAAGCTTTCTTT
CDR3: CASSFVPGQGRTEAFF

D: TRBD1
J: TRBJ2-7
V: TRBV7-2
size: .
DNA: TGTGCCAGCAGCGAAAGGAGACAGGGGCACCGGATAGCCTACGAGCAGTACTTC
CDR3: CASSERRQGHRIAYEQYF